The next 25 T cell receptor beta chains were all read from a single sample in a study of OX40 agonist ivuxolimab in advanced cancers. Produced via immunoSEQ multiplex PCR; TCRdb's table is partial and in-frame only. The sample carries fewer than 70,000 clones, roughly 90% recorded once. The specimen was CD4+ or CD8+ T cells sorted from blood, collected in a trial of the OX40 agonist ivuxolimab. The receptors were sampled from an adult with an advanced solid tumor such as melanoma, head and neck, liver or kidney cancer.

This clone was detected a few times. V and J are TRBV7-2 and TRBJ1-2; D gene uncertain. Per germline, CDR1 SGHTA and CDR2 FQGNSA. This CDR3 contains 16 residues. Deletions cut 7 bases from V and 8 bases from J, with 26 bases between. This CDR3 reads CASTQNPGPGHKGYTF. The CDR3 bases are TGTGCCAGCACCCAGAACCCCGGGCCCGGGCATAAAGGCTACACCTTC.

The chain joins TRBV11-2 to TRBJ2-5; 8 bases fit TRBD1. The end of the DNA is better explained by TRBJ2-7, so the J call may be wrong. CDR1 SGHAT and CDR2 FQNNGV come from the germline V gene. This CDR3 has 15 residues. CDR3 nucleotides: TGTGCCAGCAGCTACACGACAGGGGAGAACTACGAGCAGTACTTC. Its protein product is CASSYTTGENYEQYF.

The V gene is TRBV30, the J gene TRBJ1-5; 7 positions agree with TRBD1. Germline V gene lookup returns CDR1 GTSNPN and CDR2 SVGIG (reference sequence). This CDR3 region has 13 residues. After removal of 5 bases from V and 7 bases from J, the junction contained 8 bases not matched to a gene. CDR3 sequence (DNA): TGTGCCTGGGGAAGACAGGGTAGCCAGCCCCAGCATTTT. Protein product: CAWGRQGSQPQHF.

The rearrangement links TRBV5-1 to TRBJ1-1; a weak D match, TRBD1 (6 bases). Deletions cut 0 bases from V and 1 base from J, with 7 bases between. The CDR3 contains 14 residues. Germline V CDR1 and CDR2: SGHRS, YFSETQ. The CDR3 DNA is TGCGCCAGCAGCTTGGGGACAGCGAACACTGAAGCTTTCTTT. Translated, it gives CASSLGTANTEAFF.

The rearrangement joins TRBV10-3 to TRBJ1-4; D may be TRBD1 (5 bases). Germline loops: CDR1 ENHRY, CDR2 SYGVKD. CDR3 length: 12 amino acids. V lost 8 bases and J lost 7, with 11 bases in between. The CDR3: CAIADTLEKLFF. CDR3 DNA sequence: TGTGCCATCGCGGACACCCTTGAAAAACTGTTTTTT.

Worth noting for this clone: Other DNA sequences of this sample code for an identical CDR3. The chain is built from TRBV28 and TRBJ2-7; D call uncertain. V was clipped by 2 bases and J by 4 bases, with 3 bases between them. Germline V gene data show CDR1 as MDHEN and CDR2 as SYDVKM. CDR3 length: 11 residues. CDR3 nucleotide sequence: TGTGCCAGCAGTTTAAGGTACGAGCAGTACTTC. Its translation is CASSLRYEQYF.

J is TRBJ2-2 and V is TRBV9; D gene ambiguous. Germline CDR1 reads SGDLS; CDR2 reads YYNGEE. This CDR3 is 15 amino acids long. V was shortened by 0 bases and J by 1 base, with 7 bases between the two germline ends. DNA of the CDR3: TGTGCCAGCAGCGTAGGTACGAAGAACACCGGGGAGCTGTTTTTT. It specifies CASSVGTKNTGELFF.

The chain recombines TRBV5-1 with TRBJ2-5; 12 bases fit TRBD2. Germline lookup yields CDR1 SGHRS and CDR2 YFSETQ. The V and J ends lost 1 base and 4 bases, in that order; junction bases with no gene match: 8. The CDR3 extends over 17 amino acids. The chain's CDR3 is CASSLQPSGRALETQYF. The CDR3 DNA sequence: TGCGCCAGCAGCTTGCAGCCTAGCGGGAGGGCGTTAGAGACCCAGTACTTC.

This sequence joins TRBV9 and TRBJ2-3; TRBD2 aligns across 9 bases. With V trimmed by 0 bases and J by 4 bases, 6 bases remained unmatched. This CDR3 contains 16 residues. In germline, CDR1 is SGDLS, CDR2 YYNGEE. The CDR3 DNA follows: TGTGCCAGCAGCGTAGGGTTAGCGGGAGTCTCAGATACGCAGTATTTT. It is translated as CASSVGLAGVSDTQYF.

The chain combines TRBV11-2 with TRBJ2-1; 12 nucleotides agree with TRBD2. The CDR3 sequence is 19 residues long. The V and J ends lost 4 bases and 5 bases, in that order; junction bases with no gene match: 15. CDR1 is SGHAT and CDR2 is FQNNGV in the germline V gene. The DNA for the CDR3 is TGTGCCAGCAGCTCTCTTCTGGGACTAGCGGGTGGGGGCCACAATGAGCAGTTCTTC. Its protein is CASSSLLGLAGGGHNEQFF.

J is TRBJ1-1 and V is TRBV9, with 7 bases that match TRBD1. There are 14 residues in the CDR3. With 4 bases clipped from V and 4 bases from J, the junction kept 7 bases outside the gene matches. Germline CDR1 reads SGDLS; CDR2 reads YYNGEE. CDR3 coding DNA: TGTGCCAGCAGCCCCCAGGGGGGGATCACTGAAGCTTTCTTT. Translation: CASSPQGGITEAFF.

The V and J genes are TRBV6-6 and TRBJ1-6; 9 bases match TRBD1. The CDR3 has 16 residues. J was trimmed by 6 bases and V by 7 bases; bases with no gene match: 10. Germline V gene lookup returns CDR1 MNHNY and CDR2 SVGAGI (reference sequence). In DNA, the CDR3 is TGTGCCAGCAATGGACAGGGGAAGAGTCTTAATTCACCCCTCCACTTT. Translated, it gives CASNGQGKSLNSPLHF.

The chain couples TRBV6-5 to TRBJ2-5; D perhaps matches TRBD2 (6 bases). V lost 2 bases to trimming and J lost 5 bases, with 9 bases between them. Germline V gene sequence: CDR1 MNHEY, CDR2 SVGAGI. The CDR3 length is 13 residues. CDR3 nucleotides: TGTGCCAGCAGTTACGTTCTAGCGGAGACCCAGTACTTC. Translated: CASSYVLAETQYF.

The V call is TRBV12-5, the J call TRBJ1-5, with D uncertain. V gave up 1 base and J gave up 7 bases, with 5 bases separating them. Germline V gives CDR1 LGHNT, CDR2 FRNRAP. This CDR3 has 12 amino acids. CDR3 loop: CASGLGEQPQHF. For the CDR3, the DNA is TGTGCTAGTGGTTTGGGAGAACAGCCCCAGCATTTT.

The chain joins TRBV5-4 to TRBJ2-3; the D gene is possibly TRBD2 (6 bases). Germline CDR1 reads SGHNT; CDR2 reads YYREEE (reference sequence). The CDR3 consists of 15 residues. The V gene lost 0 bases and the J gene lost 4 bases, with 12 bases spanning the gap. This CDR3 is CASSLAGGMADTQYF. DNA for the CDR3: TGTGCCAGCAGCTTGGCCGGGGGAATGGCAGATACGCAGTATTTT.

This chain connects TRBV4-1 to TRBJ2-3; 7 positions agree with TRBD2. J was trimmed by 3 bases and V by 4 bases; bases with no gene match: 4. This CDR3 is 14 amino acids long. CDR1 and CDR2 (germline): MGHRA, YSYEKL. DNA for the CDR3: TGCGCCAGCAGCCCGGCGGGAGATACAGATACGCAGTATTTT. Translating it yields CASSPAGDTDTQYF.

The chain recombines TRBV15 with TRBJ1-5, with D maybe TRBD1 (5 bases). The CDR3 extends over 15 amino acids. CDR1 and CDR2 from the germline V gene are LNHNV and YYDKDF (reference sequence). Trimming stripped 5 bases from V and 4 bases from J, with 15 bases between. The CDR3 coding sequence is TGTGCCACCAGCTTAACGGTAGCAGGGAATCAGCCCCAGCATTTT. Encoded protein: CATSLTVAGNQPQHF. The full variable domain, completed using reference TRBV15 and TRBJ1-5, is DAMVIQNPRYQVTQFGKPVTLSCSQTLNHNVMYWYQQKSSQAPKLLFHYYDKDFNNEADTPDNFQSRRPNTSFCFLDIRSPGLGDTAMYLCATSLTVAGNQPQHFGDGTRLSIL.

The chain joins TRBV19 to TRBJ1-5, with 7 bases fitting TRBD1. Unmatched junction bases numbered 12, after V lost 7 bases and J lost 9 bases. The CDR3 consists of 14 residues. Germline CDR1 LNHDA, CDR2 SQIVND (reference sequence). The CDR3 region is CASTLGQLVLPQHF. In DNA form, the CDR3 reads TGTGCCAGTACTTTGGGACAGCTGGTTCTGCCCCAGCATTTT.

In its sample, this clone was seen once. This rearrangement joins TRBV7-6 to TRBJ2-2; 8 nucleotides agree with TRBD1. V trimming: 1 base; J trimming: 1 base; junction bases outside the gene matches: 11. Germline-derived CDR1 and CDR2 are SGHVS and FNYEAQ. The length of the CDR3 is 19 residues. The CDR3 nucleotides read TGTGCCAGCAGCTTAGAACCGGGACAGGCCCCGGGGAACACCGGGGAGCTGTTTTTT. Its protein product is CASSLEPGQAPGNTGELFF.

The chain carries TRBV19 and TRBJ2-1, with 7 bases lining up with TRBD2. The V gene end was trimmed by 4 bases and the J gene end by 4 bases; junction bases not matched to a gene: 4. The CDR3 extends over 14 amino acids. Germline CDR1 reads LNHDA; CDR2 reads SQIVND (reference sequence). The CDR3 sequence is CASSTAGPYNEQFF. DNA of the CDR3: TGTGCCAGTAGTACAGCGGGACCTTACAATGAGCAGTTCTTC.

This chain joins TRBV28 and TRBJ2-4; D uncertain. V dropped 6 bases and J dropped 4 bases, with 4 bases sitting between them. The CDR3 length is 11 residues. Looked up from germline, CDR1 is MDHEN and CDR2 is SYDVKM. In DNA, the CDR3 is TGTGCCAGCAGCCAGAAAAACATTCAGTACTTC. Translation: CASSQKNIQYF.

This CDR3 reads CASSQDLAGSYEQYF. In DNA form, the CDR3 reads TGTGCCAGCAGCCAAGACCTGGCAGGGTCCTACGAGCAGTACTTC. The chain is built from TRBV7-2 and TRBJ2-7; perhaps TRBD1 as D (5 bases). Germline V gene lookup returns CDR1 SGHTA and CDR2 FQGNSA. This CDR3 is built from 15 residues. V dropped 5 bases and J dropped 1 base, with 15 bases sitting between them.

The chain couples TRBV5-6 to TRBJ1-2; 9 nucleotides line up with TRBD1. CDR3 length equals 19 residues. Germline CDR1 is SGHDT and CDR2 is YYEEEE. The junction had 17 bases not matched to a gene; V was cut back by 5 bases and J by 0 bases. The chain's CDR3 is CASRHFRDRAHEANYGYTF. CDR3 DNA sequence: TGTGCCAGCAGACACTTCCGGGACAGGGCCCACGAAGCTAACTATGGCTACACCTTC.

The CDR3 loop reads CASSLEGGVNYGYTF. In nucleotides, the CDR3 is TGCGCCAGCAGCTTGGAGGGCGGCGTCAACTATGGCTACACCTTC. The rearrangement links TRBV5-1 to TRBJ1-2; D gene unclear. The CDR3 has 15 residues. With 0 bases removed from V and 2 bases from J, the gap between germline ends came to 11 bases. Germline V lookup: CDR1 SGHRS, CDR2 YFSETQ. Filled out from reference TRBV5-1 and TRBJ1-2, the complete variable domain reads KAGVTQTPRYLIKTRGQQVTLSCSPISGHRSVSWYQQTPGQGLQFLFEYFSETQRNKGNFPGRFSGRQFSNSRSEMNVSTLELGDSALYLCASSLEGGVNYGYTFGSGTRLTVV.

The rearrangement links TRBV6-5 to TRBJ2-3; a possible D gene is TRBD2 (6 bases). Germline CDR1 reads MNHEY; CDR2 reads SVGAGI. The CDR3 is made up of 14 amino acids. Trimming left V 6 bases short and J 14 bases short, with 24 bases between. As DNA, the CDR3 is TGTGCCAGCAGCCCCGGCGGTAGCGGTCGCTCTCTGTATTTT. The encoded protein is CASSPGGSGRSLYF.